The rows below give T cell receptor beta chains drawn from one sample of a study of blood T cell repertoires in COVID-19. The method was immunoSEQ multiplex PCR; TCRdb's version includes in-frame clones alone and lacks a portion of them. The top ten clones hold about 4% of a sample with over 200,000 clones, 75% to 90% of them seen once. Material for sequencing was PBMCs or T cells enriched from blood (not recorded which). The receptors shown here come from a woman in her 30s who had been exposed to COVID-19. CDR3s include the opening cysteine and the closing phenylalanine or tryptophan. The order of the fields is D gene, J gene, clone size, V gene, CDR3 DNA, CDR3 protein. A D gene is named only where the DNA matches it firmly. Part of the rows lack a size; the others show once, few, many or a class for expanded clones.

d_call: .
j_call: TRBJ1-5
clone_size: .
v_call: TRBV19
cdr3_nt: TGTGCCAGTACCGGAGGACAGTCCTATAGCAATCAGCCCCAGCATTTT
cdr3_aa: CASTGGQSYSNQPQHF

d_call: TRBD1
j_call: TRBJ1-1
clone_size: .
v_call: TRBV5-1
cdr3_nt: TGCGCCAGCGGACCGACAGGGTCCGACACTGAAGCTTTCTTT
cdr3_aa: CASGPTGSDTEAFF

d_call: .
j_call: TRBJ1-1
clone_size: .
v_call: TRBV5-1
cdr3_nt: TGCGCCAGCAGCTACCCCGGCAGGGGGAACACTGAAGCTTTCTTT
cdr3_aa: CASSYPGRGNTEAFF

d_call: TRBD1
j_call: TRBJ1-1
clone_size: .
v_call: TRBV5-1
cdr3_nt: TGCGCCAGCAGCTCCTGGACAGGGAAAACTGAAGCTTTCTTT
cdr3_aa: CASSSWTGKTEAFF

d_call: .
j_call: TRBJ1-3
clone_size: few
v_call: TRBV3-1/TRBV3-2
cdr3_nt: TGTGCCAGCAGCTCCACCGGGTCCGGAAACACCATATATTTT
cdr3_aa: CASSSTGSGNTIYF

d_call: TRBD2
j_call: TRBJ2-3
clone_size: .
v_call: TRBV19
cdr3_nt: TGTGCCAGTAGCAGACTCAGCGGGGGGGAAGATACGCAGTATTTT
cdr3_aa: CASSRLSGGEDTQYF

d_call: .
j_call: TRBJ1-3
clone_size: .
v_call: TRBV3-1/TRBV3-2
cdr3_nt: TGTGCCAGCAGGGCACAGGGATCTTCAAACACCATATATTTT
cdr3_aa: CASRAQGSSNTIYF

d_call: TRBD1
j_call: TRBJ1-1
clone_size: .
v_call: TRBV7-8
cdr3_nt: TGTGCCAGCAGCCGTAACCAGGGGGTGGTCACTGAAGCTTTCTTT
cdr3_aa: CASSRNQGVVTEAFF

d_call: .
j_call: TRBJ1-2
clone_size: .
v_call: TRBV5-8
cdr3_nt: TGTGCCAGCAGCTCCCGGACAGCCACTAACTATGGCTACACCTTC
cdr3_aa: CASSSRTATNYGYTF

d_call: .
j_call: TRBJ1-5
clone_size: .
v_call: TRBV2
cdr3_nt: TGTGCCAGCAGTGAAAGCTTACGGCCCCAGCATTTT
cdr3_aa: CASSESLRPQHF

d_call: TRBD1
j_call: TRBJ1-1
clone_size: .
v_call: TRBV13
cdr3_nt: TGTGCCAGCAGCTTAGTGGGGACAGGTAAGAACACTGAAGCTTTCTTT
cdr3_aa: CASSLVGTGKNTEAFF

d_call: TRBD1
j_call: TRBJ2-2
clone_size: .
v_call: TRBV28
cdr3_nt: TGTGCCAGCAGGGAAGGACAGGGGGCAATGGCCGGGGAGCTGTTTTTT
cdr3_aa: CASREGQGAMAGELFF

d_call: .
j_call: TRBJ1-5
clone_size: .
v_call: TRBV6-5
cdr3_nt: TGTGCCAGCAGTTCTTATAGCAATCAGCCCCAGCATTTT
cdr3_aa: CASSSYSNQPQHF

d_call: TRBD2
j_call: TRBJ2-5
clone_size: once
v_call: TRBV7-2
cdr3_nt: TGTGCCAGCAGCTTAAGATTAGCGGGGGGGCAAGAGACCCAGTACTTC
cdr3_aa: CASSLRLAGGQETQYF

d_call: .
j_call: TRBJ1-6
clone_size: .
v_call: TRBV5-8
cdr3_nt: TGTGCCAGCAGAGCCGTTGAAGTCCTCCACTTT
cdr3_aa: CASRAVEVLHF

d_call: .
j_call: TRBJ1-3
clone_size: .
v_call: TRBV7-9
cdr3_nt: TGTGCCAGCAGCCCCTCAGGGTCGGGAAACACCATATATTTT
cdr3_aa: CASSPSGSGNTIYF

d_call: .
j_call: TRBJ2-3
clone_size: .
v_call: TRBV11-2
cdr3_nt: TGTGCCAGCAGCTTGCGGGACGGGAACACAGATACGCAGTATTTT
cdr3_aa: CASSLRDGNTDTQYF

d_call: .
j_call: TRBJ1-1
clone_size: .
v_call: TRBV20-1
cdr3_nt: TGCAGTGCTAAAGGGGGTACTGAAGCTTTCTTT
cdr3_aa: CSAKGGTEAFF

d_call: .
j_call: TRBJ1-2
clone_size: .
v_call: TRBV9
cdr3_nt: TGTGCCAGCAGCGTAGAGTCGGGGGTGAGGGACTATGGCTACACCTTC
cdr3_aa: CASSVESGVRDYGYTF

d_call: .
j_call: TRBJ1-6
clone_size: .
v_call: TRBV30
cdr3_nt: TGTGCCATTTCGACGGTGGGGGCGAGAAATTCACCCCTCCACTTT
cdr3_aa: CAISTVGARNSPLHF

d_call: .
j_call: TRBJ1-2
clone_size: few
v_call: TRBV5-1
cdr3_nt: TGCGCCAGCAGCCCGGGAGACGTTGGGGACTATGGCTACACCTTC
cdr3_aa: CASSPGDVGDYGYTF

d_call: .
j_call: TRBJ2-3
clone_size: .
v_call: TRBV2
cdr3_nt: TGTGCCAGCAGTATCGGGGGGCCGAGCACAGATACGCAGTATTTT
cdr3_aa: CASSIGGPSTDTQYF

d_call: TRBD2
j_call: TRBJ2-3
clone_size: once
v_call: TRBV9
cdr3_nt: TGTGCCAGCAGCGGCTTAGCGGGACTCACAGATACGCAGTATTTT
cdr3_aa: CASSGLAGLTDTQYF

d_call: .
j_call: TRBJ1-1
clone_size: .
v_call: TRBV5-1
cdr3_nt: TGCGCCAGCAGCTTGGAGGGGTCGGGCACTGAAGCTTTCTTT
cdr3_aa: CASSLEGSGTEAFF

d_call: TRBD1
j_call: TRBJ1-1
clone_size: .
v_call: TRBV28
cdr3_nt: TGTGCCAGCAGTTTCGATGACAGGGGGAGGAACACTGAAGCTTTCTTT
cdr3_aa: CASSFDDRGRNTEAFF

d_call: .
j_call: TRBJ1-2
clone_size: .
v_call: TRBV3-1/TRBV3-2
cdr3_nt: TGTGCCAGCAGCGCCGCGCAGGCCTATGGCTACACCTTC
cdr3_aa: CASSAAQAYGYTF

d_call: TRBD1
j_call: TRBJ1-2
clone_size: .
v_call: TRBV30
cdr3_nt: TGTGCCTGGTCAGGGGGATATGGCTACACCTTC
cdr3_aa: CAWSGGYGYTF

d_call: .
j_call: TRBJ1-2
clone_size: few
v_call: TRBV2
cdr3_nt: TGTGCCAGCAGTTCCCGGGAAGGACTACCTAACTATGGCTACACCTTC
cdr3_aa: CASSSREGLPNYGYTF

d_call: .
j_call: TRBJ1-2
clone_size: .
v_call: TRBV6-5
cdr3_nt: TGTGCCAGCAGTTCACAGGGATATGGCTACACCTTC
cdr3_aa: CASSSQGYGYTF

d_call: .
j_call: TRBJ1-2
clone_size: .
v_call: TRBV29-1
cdr3_nt: TGCAGCGTTGGAGGGAGGGGAGAGGGGATTAGCGGCTACACCTTC
cdr3_aa: CSVGGRGEGISGYTF

d_call: .
j_call: TRBJ2-7
clone_size: few
v_call: TRBV12-5
cdr3_nt: TGTGCTAGTGGTTTGGTATCCCTCAGATCCTACGAGCAGTACTTC
cdr3_aa: CASGLVSLRSYEQYF

d_call: TRBD1
j_call: TRBJ1-1
clone_size: .
v_call: TRBV4-1
cdr3_nt: TGCGCCAGCAGCCAACCTCTGACAGGGGCTCCGGAAGCTTTCTTT
cdr3_aa: CASSQPLTGAPEAFF

d_call: TRBD1
j_call: TRBJ1-2
clone_size: .
v_call: TRBV4-2
cdr3_nt: TGTGCCAGCGGAACACAGGGGGCGTGGGGCTACACCTTC
cdr3_aa: CASGTQGAWGYTF

d_call: .
j_call: TRBJ1-4
clone_size: .
v_call: TRBV25-1
cdr3_nt: TGTGCCAGCAGTCCAGGGGACCTAAATGAAAAACTGTTTTTT
cdr3_aa: CASSPGDLNEKLFF

d_call: .
j_call: TRBJ1-2
clone_size: .
v_call: TRBV24-1
cdr3_nt: TGTGCCACCAGTGATTCAACAAACGGGGGGCGCATAAGTGGCTACACCTTC
cdr3_aa: CATSDSTNGGRISGYTF

d_call: .
j_call: TRBJ1-3
clone_size: .
v_call: TRBV14
cdr3_nt: TGTGCCAGCAGCCAAGAACTAATGCGCCCTGGAAACACCATATATTTT
cdr3_aa: CASSQELMRPGNTIYF

d_call: TRBD1
j_call: TRBJ1-2
clone_size: .
v_call: TRBV18
cdr3_nt: TGTGCCAGCTCACCATTAGGGACAGGGAGAGAGTATGGCTACACCTTC
cdr3_aa: CASSPLGTGREYGYTF

d_call: TRBD1
j_call: TRBJ1-6
clone_size: .
v_call: TRBV11-2
cdr3_nt: TGTGCCAGCAGCTTAGTGTCGACAGGGACCGGTTCACCCCTCCACTTT
cdr3_aa: CASSLVSTGTGSPLHF

d_call: .
j_call: TRBJ2-5
clone_size: .
v_call: TRBV10-3
cdr3_nt: TGTGCCATCAGTCCGCAGGGAGAGACCCAGTACTTC
cdr3_aa: CAISPQGETQYF

d_call: .
j_call: TRBJ1-6
clone_size: .
v_call: TRBV6-2/TRBV6-3
cdr3_nt: TGTGCCAGCAGTCGGGGAAATTCACCCCTCCACTTT
cdr3_aa: CASSRGNSPLHF

d_call: TRBD1
j_call: TRBJ1-2
clone_size: .
v_call: TRBV24-1
cdr3_nt: TGTGCCACCAGTGATTCGGACAGGGTGGCGTATGGCTACACCTTC
cdr3_aa: CATSDSDRVAYGYTF

d_call: .
j_call: TRBJ1-2
clone_size: .
v_call: TRBV7-9
cdr3_nt: TGTGCCAGCAGCTTAGGGCGGGACTTTCTCTATGGCTACACCTTC
cdr3_aa: CASSLGRDFLYGYTF

d_call: TRBD1
j_call: TRBJ1-2
clone_size: .
v_call: TRBV3-1/TRBV3-2
cdr3_nt: TGTGCCAGCAGTCAGATACCCGGGACAGCCTATGGCTACACCTTC
cdr3_aa: CASSQIPGTAYGYTF

d_call: TRBD1
j_call: TRBJ1-5
clone_size: .
v_call: TRBV7-2
cdr3_nt: TGTGCCAGCAGCCCGTCGGACAGGGACGGCTATCAGCCCCAGCATTTT
cdr3_aa: CASSPSDRDGYQPQHF

d_call: TRBD2
j_call: TRBJ2-5
clone_size: .
v_call: TRBV20-1
cdr3_nt: TGCAGTGCTAGTATACTAGCGGGGATCCGGGAGACCCAGTACTTC
cdr3_aa: CSASILAGIRETQYF

d_call: .
j_call: TRBJ1-2
clone_size: .
v_call: TRBV30
cdr3_nt: TGTGCCTGGAGTGTACGGGTTTTCGGATGCTACACCTTC
cdr3_aa: CAWSVRVFGCYTF

d_call: TRBD1
j_call: TRBJ1-1
clone_size: .
v_call: TRBV19
cdr3_nt: TGTGCCAGTAGTATCCCGGGGCAGGGGGCGTTCTCTGAAGCTTTCTTT
cdr3_aa: CASSIPGQGAFSEAFF

d_call: TRBD1
j_call: TRBJ2-2
clone_size: .
v_call: TRBV24-1
cdr3_nt: TGTGCCACCAGTGATTTTCCGGGACAGGGGCTAGGGGCCGGGGAGCTGTTTTTT
cdr3_aa: CATSDFPGQGLGAGELFF

d_call: .
j_call: TRBJ2-3
clone_size: .
v_call: TRBV5-1
cdr3_nt: TGCGCCAGCAGTCTACAGGGTGCTTTCACAGATACGCAGTATTTT
cdr3_aa: CASSLQGAFTDTQYF

d_call: TRBD1
j_call: TRBJ1-4
clone_size: .
v_call: TRBV11-2
cdr3_nt: TGTGCCAGCAGCAAAACCCCGATGCAGGGGGATGAAAAACTGTTTTTT
cdr3_aa: CASSKTPMQGDEKLFF

d_call: .
j_call: TRBJ2-3
clone_size: .
v_call: TRBV7-3
cdr3_nt: TGTGCCAGCAGCCCGAGCCAGACGGGGGATACGCAGTATTTT
cdr3_aa: CASSPSQTGDTQYF

d_call: .
j_call: TRBJ1-5
clone_size: .
v_call: TRBV15
cdr3_nt: TGTGCCACCAGCAGAGTCTTCGCGCGGGGTGGAGTTCAGCAGCCCCAGCATTTT
cdr3_aa: CATSRVFARGGVQQPQHF

d_call: .
j_call: TRBJ1-1
clone_size: few
v_call: TRBV29-1
cdr3_nt: TGCAGCGTTAGGCAGGACTCTTGGAACACTGAAGCTTTCTTT
cdr3_aa: CSVRQDSWNTEAFF